A selection of T cell receptor beta chains follows, all from one sample in a study of blood T cell repertoires in COVID-19. The method was immunoSEQ multiplex PCR; TCRdb's version includes in-frame clones alone and lacks a portion of them. The data hold more than 65,000 clones, with 87% observed a single time. The sequenced sample consisted of peripheral blood. These receptors were collected from a man in his 60s with acute or convalescent COVID-19. Both conserved end residues are part of each CDR3. The D gene is left open where the match is weak. Only some rows state a clone size, as once, few, many or a class for expanded clones.

D gene | clone size | J gene | V gene | CDR3 DNA | CDR3 protein
TRBD1 | . | TRBJ2-5 | TRBV3-1/TRBV3-2 | TGTGCCAGCAGCTCCATGACAGGGGGCTTGGAGACCCAGTACTTC | CASSSMTGGLETQYF
. | . | TRBJ2-1 | TRBV11-2 | TGTGCCAGCAGCTTTGAGCCCTCCTACAATGAGCAGTTCTTC | CASSFEPSYNEQFF
TRBD1 | . | TRBJ1-2 | TRBV27 | TGTGCCAGCAGCGAGGACAGGGCCTCTCCTAGTGGCTACACCTTC | CASSEDRASPSGYTF
. | once | TRBJ1-5 | TRBV6-5 | TGTGCCAGCAGTTACGGGAGGGATCAGCCCCAGCATTTT | CASSYGRDQPQHF
. | . | TRBJ2-1 | TRBV9 | TGTGCCAGCAGCGTCAGTTCCAATGAGCAGTTCTTC | CASSVSSNEQFF
. | . | TRBJ2-3 | TRBV20-1 | TGCAGTGCTAGTCTGCGGAGCACAGATACGCAGTATTTT | CSASLRSTDTQYF
TRBD1 | . | TRBJ2-1 | TRBV6-1 | TGTGCCAGCAGTGAAAGGGGGCAGTACAATGAGCAGTTCTTC | CASSERGQYNEQFF
TRBD2 | . | TRBJ2-4 | TRBV7-2 | TGTGCCAGCAGCTTTTCGCGCGGGGGGGCCAAAAACATTCAGTACTTC | CASSFSRGGAKNIQYF
TRBD1 | . | TRBJ1-2 | TRBV5-1 | TGCGCCAGCAGCACGGGACAGGGAATGGACTATGGCTACACCTTC | CASSTGQGMDYGYTF
. | few | TRBJ2-2 | TRBV9 | TGTGCCAGCAGCGCCGCAGGGGCCGCCGGGGAGCTGTTTTTT | CASSAAGAAGELFF
. | . | TRBJ2-7 | TRBV11-2 | TGTGCCAGCAGCCCGAGGACCTACGAGCAGTACTTC | CASSPRTYEQYF
. | . | TRBJ2-7 | TRBV6-5 | TGTGCCAGCAGTTACTCCGGTCAGGGCGCCTACGAGCAGTACTTC | CASSYSGQGAYEQYF
TRBD1 | . | TRBJ2-7 | TRBV12-3/TRBV12-4 | TGTGCCAGCAGCCCTGACAGGGACGAGCAGTACTTC | CASSPDRDEQYF
TRBD1 | . | TRBJ2-1 | TRBV10-1 | TGCGCCAGCAGCCCTACAGGGGGAAGAGGGTACGATGAGCAGTTCTTC | CASSPTGGRGYDEQFF
. | . | TRBJ2-2 | TRBV11-2 | TGTGCCAGCAGCCCCTTCGGTTGGACAGATTACACCGGGGAGCTGTTTTTT | CASSPFGWTDYTGELFF
. | once | TRBJ2-5 | TRBV2 | TGTGCCAGCAGTGGTAATGCGGAGACCCAGTACTTC | CASSGNAETQYF
. | . | TRBJ1-6 | TRBV27 | TGTGCCAGCGGGTGGGGACAACCAAATTCACCCCTCCACTTT | CASGWGQPNSPLHF
TRBD1 | . | TRBJ1-5 | TRBV7-9 | TGTGCCAGCAGTTCCTCCGGGACAGGGGAGCCCCAGCATTTT | CASSSSGTGEPQHF
TRBD1 | . | TRBJ1-4 | TRBV7-9 | TGTGCCAGCAGCTTAGAGGGGGGGACAGGCGGTCGGGAAAAACTGTTTTTT | CASSLEGGTGGREKLFF
TRBD1 | . | TRBJ1-2 | TRBV7-2 | TGTGCCAGCAGCTTAACTGCAGGGGGCGCTAACTATGGCTACACCTTC | CASSLTAGGANYGYTF
. | once | TRBJ2-5 | TRBV2 | TGTGCCAGCAGTGACAGGGGAAGGGGGACCCAGTACTTC | CASSDRGRGTQYF
. | . | TRBJ1-3 | TRBV6-5 | TGTGCCAGTACTCCTACAGGGTTGAGTGGAAACACCATATATTTT | CASTPTGLSGNTIYF
TRBD1 | . | TRBJ1-2 | TRBV11-2 | TGTGCCAGCAGCTTAGATTTTCCAGGGACAGGGGAGACCTTC | CASSLDFPGTGETF
. | . | TRBJ2-1 | TRBV12-1 | TGTGCCAGCAGCCGAACGACTAGTGGCTCTACAGATGAGCAGTTCTTC | CASSRTTSGSTDEQFF
TRBD1 | . | TRBJ1-4 | TRBV3-1/TRBV3-2 | TGTGCCAGCAGCCAAGTAGGACAGGGGAATGAAAAACTGTTTTTT | CASSQVGQGNEKLFF
. | . | TRBJ1-1 | TRBV29-1 | TGCAGCGTGGTAGAACTGAACACTGAAGCTTTCTTT | CSVVELNTEAFF
. | once | TRBJ2-5 | TRBV20-1 | TGCAGTGCTAGAATTCTGCCAGCCCAGTACTTC | CSARILPAQYF
TRBD1 | . | TRBJ1-5 | TRBV2 | TGTGCCAGCCGGGACAGGGGGCGGGACAATCAGCCCCAGCATTTT | CASRDRGRDNQPQHF
. | once | TRBJ2-7 | TRBV18 | TGTGCCAGCTCACCCAGGTTCGAGCAGTACTTC | CASSPRFEQYF
. | . | TRBJ1-3 | TRBV27 | TGTGCCAGCAGCCGTCGTGGCAGAAACACCATATATTTT | CASSRRGRNTIYF
. | . | TRBJ1-1 | TRBV6-5 | TGTGCCAGCAGTTACTCAGGGGGAAGCACTGAAGCTTTCTTT | CASSYSGGSTEAFF
. | . | TRBJ2-3 | TRBV6-5 | TGTGCCAGCAGTTACGACTCGCGGGGGCCCACAGATACGCAGTATTTT | CASSYDSRGPTDTQYF
. | . | TRBJ1-4 | TRBV19 | TGTGCCAGTAGTAACCCGAAAAGGGAGGGGACTAATGAAAAACTGTTTTTT | CASSNPKREGTNEKLFF
. | . | TRBJ2-3 | TRBV27 | TGTGCCAGCAGTGTTTACGCACTAAACACAGATACGCAGTATTTT | CASSVYALNTDTQYF
. | few | TRBJ1-2 | TRBV24-1 | TGTGCCACCAGTCAAGACAGTGGCTACACCTTC | CATSQDSGYTF
TRBD1 | . | TRBJ1-5 | TRBV27 | TGTGCCAGCAGTAGATTGACAGGGGGACCTAATCAGCCCCAGCATTTT | CASSRLTGGPNQPQHF
TRBD2 | . | TRBJ2-3 | TRBV13 | TGTGCCAGCAGCCTTAGACTAGCGGAAAGCACAGATACGCAGTATTTT | CASSLRLAESTDTQYF
. | . | TRBJ1-6 | TRBV6-5 | TGTGCCAGCGGTTTAGGGGGTATCAATTCACCCCTCCACTTT | CASGLGGINSPLHF
TRBD1 | . | TRBJ1-2 | TRBV7-8 | TGTGCCAGCAGCTCCTTCGGCCGGACAGGCGGGTACACCTTC | CASSSFGRTGGYTF
. | . | TRBJ1-2 | TRBV3-1/TRBV3-2 | TGTGCCAGCAGCCGAGTGCGGCAGTCCGGAGGTAACTATGGCTACACCTTC | CASSRVRQSGGNYGYTF
. | . | TRBJ1-1 | TRBV6-6 | TGTGCCAGCAGGAATACCGGTAACACTGAAGCTTTCTTT | CASRNTGNTEAFF
. | . | TRBJ2-3 | TRBV5-4 | TGTGCCACCTTACAGGGGAGGACAGATACGCAGTATTTT | CATLQGRTDTQYF